The 7 T cell receptor beta chains reported below all come from one sample, sequenced in a study of cytomegalovirus exposure and HLA in healthy donors. The primer mix had 60 Vbeta and 13 Jbeta primers. Profiled with immunoSEQ multiplex PCR; TCRdb holds only in-frame clones, not every one. The data show 110,000 or so clones, over 65% seen once. The sequencing sample was made of PBMCs. These TCRs come from a middle-aged man in good health and CMV-seropositive.

The V call is TRBV5-1, the J call TRBJ1-4; 12 bases are shared with TRBD1. The CDR3 is made up of 15 amino acids. V gave up 4 bases and J gave up 8 bases; unmatched junction bases: 6. CDR1 SGHRS and CDR2 YFSETQ come from the germline V gene. The CDR3 loop reads CASSPGTGGYEKLFF. The CDR3 DNA is TGCGCCAGCAGCCCCGGGACAGGGGGCTACGAAAAACTGTTTTTT.

The rearrangement joins TRBV10-3 to TRBJ2-5; 9 positions match TRBD1. The DNA end is more similar to TRBJ2-7, so the J call may be wrong. Germline loops: CDR1 ENHRY, CDR2 SYGVKD. This CDR3 has 15 amino acids. The DNA for the CDR3 is TGTGCCATCGGGGGGGACAGGGAGAACCCCTACGAGCAGTACTTC. Encoded protein: CAIGGDRENPYEQYF.

The genes are TRBV9 and TRBJ2-7; possibly TRBD1 for D (5 bases). Germline V gene data show CDR1 as SGDLS and CDR2 as YYNGEE. Deletions cut 0 bases from V and 5 bases from J, with 18 bases between. The length of the CDR3 is 16 residues. The CDR3 spells CASSVDRSSLADEQYF. CDR3 bases: TGTGCCAGCAGCGTAGACAGGTCGAGCCTTGCGGACGAGCAGTACTTC. Using reference TRBV9 and TRBJ2-7 for the parts outside the CDR3, the full variable domain is DSGVTQTPKHLITATGQRVTLRCSPRSGDLSVYWYQQSLDQGLQFLIQYYNGEERAKGNILERFSAQQFPDLHSELNLSSLELGDSALYFCASSVDRSSLADEQYFGPGTRLTVT.

The gene calls are TRBV29-1 and TRBJ1-1; D uncertain. CDR3 size: 12 residues. Trimming took 4 bases from V and 1 from J, leaving 7 bases between them. The germline CDR1 and CDR2 sequences are SQVTM and ANQGSEA. CDR3 in amino acids: CSVGKRNTEAFF. For the CDR3, the DNA is TGCAGCGTTGGGAAGCGGAACACTGAAGCTTTCTTT.

V usage is TRBV7-3 and J usage is TRBJ2-7; 7 nucleotides match TRBD2. V lost 8 bases, J lost 7 bases, and 5 bases stayed unmatched. This CDR3 is built from 11 residues. CDR1 and CDR2 (germline): SGHTA, FQGTGA. DNA for the CDR3: TGTGCCAGCGGGGTCGGGGGGGAGCAGTACTTC. Amino acids: CASGVGGEQYF.

The rearrangement joins TRBV25-1 to TRBJ2-7; D is uncertain. Germline values: CDR1 MGHDK, CDR2 SYGVNS. This CDR3 has 13 residues. Trimming took 3 bases from V and 6 from J, leaving 12 bases between them. In DNA, the CDR3 is TGTGCCAGCAGTGAGGGCCCCTCGATCGAGCAGTACTTC. Its protein product is CASSEGPSIEQYF.

CDR3 amino acids: CASRVGGRGTQETQYF. CDR3 bases: TGCGCCAGCCGAGTAGGCGGGAGGGGGACCCAAGAGACCCAGTACTTC. The chain employs TRBV10-2 and TRBJ2-5; 9 bases line up with TRBD2. Per germline, CDR1 WSHSY and CDR2 SAAADI. The V and J ends lost 8 bases and 1 base, in that order; junction bases with no gene match: 11. The CDR3 contains 16 residues.